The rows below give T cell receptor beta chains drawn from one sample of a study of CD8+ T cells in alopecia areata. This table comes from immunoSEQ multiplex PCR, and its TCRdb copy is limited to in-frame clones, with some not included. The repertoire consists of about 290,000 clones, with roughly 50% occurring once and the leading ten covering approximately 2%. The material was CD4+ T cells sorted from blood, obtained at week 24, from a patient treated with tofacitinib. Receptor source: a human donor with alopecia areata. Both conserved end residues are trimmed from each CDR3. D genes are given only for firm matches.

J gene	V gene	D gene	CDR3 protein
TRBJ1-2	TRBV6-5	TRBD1	ASSLTGYGYT
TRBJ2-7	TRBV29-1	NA	SVDTGEGDEQY
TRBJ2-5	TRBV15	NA	ATSRDRGETQY
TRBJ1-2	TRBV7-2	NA	ASSLALQNYGYT
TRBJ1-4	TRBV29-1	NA	SVDEATNEKLF
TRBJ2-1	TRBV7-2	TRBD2	ASSTVAGARWGEQF
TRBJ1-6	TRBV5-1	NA	ASSLESRDSPLH
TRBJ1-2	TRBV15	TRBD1	ATSIRQGGSNYGYT
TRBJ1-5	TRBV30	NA	AWTSSAGQPQH
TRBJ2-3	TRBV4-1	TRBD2	ASSQGAGFSTDTQY
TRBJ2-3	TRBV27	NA	ASSLTAGSTDTQY
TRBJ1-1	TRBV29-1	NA	SVSRGTEAF
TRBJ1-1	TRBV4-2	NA	ASSQDQGMSTEAF
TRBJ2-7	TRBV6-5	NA	ATRLGGKGYEQY
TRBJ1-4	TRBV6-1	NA	ASKRFQGNVEKLF
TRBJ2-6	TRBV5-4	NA	ASSLASGANVLT
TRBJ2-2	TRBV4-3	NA	ASSQVKGGPPDGELF
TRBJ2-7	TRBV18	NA	ASSQKGVRGGGEQY
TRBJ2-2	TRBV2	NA	ASSGDTAGTGELF
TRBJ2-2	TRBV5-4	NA	ASSSADGTGELF
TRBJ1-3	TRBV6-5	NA	ASSYREPGNTIY
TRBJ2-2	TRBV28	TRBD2	ASSPLGLAGDWTGELF
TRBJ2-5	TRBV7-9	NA	ASSLVTAEETQY
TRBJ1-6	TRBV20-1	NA	SARGSPLH
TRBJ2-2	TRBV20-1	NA	SARLGGELF
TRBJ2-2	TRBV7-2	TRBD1	ASSPRGQGNGELF
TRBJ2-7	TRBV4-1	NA	ASSQDKGTKSIYEQY
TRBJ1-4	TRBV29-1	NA	SVPGSGRTNEKLF
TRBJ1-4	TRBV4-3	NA	ASSQDLQAREKLF
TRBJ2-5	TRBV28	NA	ASSLRSLSSRETQY
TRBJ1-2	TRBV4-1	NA	ASSQDEGDNYGYT